This T cell receptor (beta chain) was recovered during a study of T cell responses to AZD1222 COVID-19 vaccine. Germline V gene sequence: CDR1 SGHNT, CDR2 YYREEE (reference sequence). This CDR3 is 14 amino acids long. Trimming at V came to 1 base and at J to 7 bases, leaving 5 bases not matched to a gene. Study-wide results and caveats: Donors skewed white British and female; clonal diversity was possibly underestimated.

With regard to this clone: Antigen: not known.

Clones were read by immunoSEQ multiplex PCR, and TCRdb kept only the in-frame ones, dropping some. The sample lists around 140,000 clones; around 85% were seen once. This chain links TRBV5-4 with TRBJ2-1, with TRBD2 identical over 7 bases. The receptor was isolated from an adult who received the MenACWY meningococcal vaccine as a control. The specimen was peripheral blood, collected 28 days after the second dose of the MenACWY control vaccine. CDR3 loop: CASSLPAGRNEQFF. Written as DNA, the CDR3 is TGTGCCAGCAGCTTGCCAGCGGGAAGGAATGAGCAGTTCTTC.